This entry lists 17 T cell receptor beta chains sequenced from one sample in a study of regulatory T cells in long-lasting Graves disease (dated by TCRdb to about 2021). The time point label for this specimen denotes: newly diagnosed GD, antithyroid drugs for less than 3 months. For both TCR sequencing and RNA sequencing, RNA was extracted from PBMCs using TRIzol. Libraries came from multiplex PCR. TCRdb shows the sequencer as Illumina HiSeq 4000. iRepertoire HTBI primers and Arm-PCR amplification of CDR3 regions were used to construct TCR beta libraries. The raw public reads went through TCRdb reprocessing: fastp at Q25, MiXCR clone calling, in-frame beta chains kept. Entries that share a CDR3 protein sequence are merged under the most common genes and DNA. The sample records 530,000 or so distinct CDR3 sequences, approximately 16% of which are singletons. The top ten clonotypes cover about 12% of the sample.

A further study also used this sample, focusing on T cells in Graves' hyperthyroidism and ophthalmopathy.

This specimen was peripheral blood mononuclear cells (PBMCs), taken at new diagnosis, from a patient treated with antithyroid drugs. The receptors originated from a man aged 18 to 35 with Graves disease. Donor details come from another sample of the same person, matched by shared clones.

This clonotype was observed at least ten times. V is TRBV2 and J is TRBJ2-1, with D maybe TRBD2 (5 bases). V lost 6 bases to trimming and J lost 8 bases, with 14 bases between them. There are 13 residues in the CDR3. CDR1 and CDR2 (germline): SNHLY, FYNNEI. The CDR3 DNA reads TGTGCCAGCAGGGACTCCCCAGTCGATGAGCAGTTCTTC. Encoded protein: CASRDSPVDEQFF.

This clonotype was seen at least ten times. V is TRBV20-1 and J is TRBJ2-1; D is unresolved. Trimming left V 2 bases short and J 8 bases short, with 16 bases between. Germline V gene lookup returns CDR1 DFQATT and CDR2 SNEGSKA (reference sequence). The CDR3 covers 14 residues. CDR3 sequence: CSARSPSVPDEQFF. The CDR3 DNA follows: TGCAGTGCTAGATCGCCCTCGGTCCCAGATGAGCAGTTCTTC.

The rearrangement links TRBV16 to TRBJ1-2; 8 bases are shared with TRBD1. This CDR3 region has 15 residues. Germline loops: CDR1 KGHSY, CDR2 FQNENV. Trimming cost V 1 base and J 4 bases; bases outside gene matches: 5. CDR3 in amino acids: CASSQFIGTGYGYTF. The CDR3 DNA is TGTGCCAGCAGCCAATTCATAGGGACAGGCTATGGCTACACCTTC. The whole variable domain, filled in from reference TRBV16 and TRBJ1-2, reads GEEVAQTPKHLVRGEGQKAKLYCAPIKGHSYVFWYQQVLKNEFKFLISFQNENVFDETGMPKERFSAKCLPNSPCSLEIQATKLEDSAVYFCASSQFIGTGYGYTFGSGTRLTVV.

In its sample, this clonotype was seen a few times. The V and J genes are TRBV9 and TRBJ1-1, with D possibly being TRBD1 (5 bases). The CDR3 is made up of 12 amino acids. The ends were cut back, 4 bases at V and 9 bases at J, with 13 bases in the middle. Germline V CDR1 and CDR2: SGDLS, YYNGEE. In DNA form, the CDR3 reads TGTGCCAGCAGCCCTACGGGGGAACAAGCTTTCTTT. This sequence encodes CASSPTGEQAFF.

This clonotype was detected many times. V gene TRBV27 combines with J gene TRBJ2-7; D is uncertain. The CDR3 has 16 residues. V was clipped by 1 base and J by 0 bases, with 13 bases between them. Germline loops: CDR1 MNHEY, CDR2 SMNVEV (reference sequence). The CDR3, as DNA: TGTGCCAGCAGTTTATTAGCCAGCGCGAGCTCCTACGAGCAGTACTTC. Its protein product is CASSLLASASSYEQYF.

This clonotype has more than one count but fewer than ten. This chain joins TRBV27 and TRBJ2-5; 11 bases line up with TRBD2. CDR1 is MNHEY, CDR2 SMNVEV, per germline (reference sequence). The V gene end was trimmed by 6 bases and the J gene end by 3 bases; junction bases not matched to a gene: 6. This CDR3 has 15 residues. DNA for the CDR3: TGTGCCAGCAGGGGGGCTAGCGGGGGGAAAGAGACCCAGTACTTC. It codes for CASRGASGGKETQYF.

In its sample, this clonotype was seen many times. The chain recombines TRBV2 with TRBJ2-2; TRBD1 might be the D (6 bases). Trimming removed 6 bases at V and 1 base at J, with 15 bases between. Per the germline V gene, CDR1 is SNHLY and CDR2 is FYNNEI. This CDR3 comprises 16 residues. CDR3 sequence (DNA): TGTGCCAGCAGCTTAGACAGGCAAATGAACACCGGGGAGCTGTTTTTT. Amino acid sequence: CASSLDRQMNTGELFF.

This clonotype was seen at least ten times. The rearrangement uses TRBV28 and TRBJ2-3; 7 bases fit TRBD1. The CDR3 length is 15 residues. Germline-derived CDR1 and CDR2 are MDHEN and SYDVKM. Trimming removed 7 bases from V and 1 base from J; junction bases left unmatched: 8. The CDR3, as DNA: TGTGCCAGCATGATGACCGGGACAGGCACAGATACGCAGTATTTT. Its protein is CASMMTGTGTDTQYF.

This clonotype came up many times. The rearrangement links TRBV2 to TRBJ2-3; D remains unclear. The CDR3 has 12 residues. Per the germline V gene, CDR1 is SNHLY and CDR2 is FYNNEI. The V gene lost 4 bases and the J gene lost 4 bases, with 6 bases spanning the gap. CDR3 bases: TGTGCCAGCAGTGTTGCCCCAGATACGCAGTATTTT. Its translation is CASSVAPDTQYF.

This clonotype was seen repeatedly, ten times or more. This chain connects TRBV20-1 to TRBJ2-5; the D gene could be TRBD1 or TRBD2 (5 bases each). This CDR3 is 14 amino acids long. Germline V gene sequence: CDR1 DFQATT, CDR2 SNEGSKA (reference sequence). Trimming removed 3 bases at V and 4 bases at J, with 15 bases between. CDR3 DNA: TGCAGTGCTAGGGGACGCCCGCGGCCAGAGACCCAGTACTTC. This translates into CSARGRPRPETQYF.

This clonotype appeared a few times. The CDR3 DNA sequence: TGTGCCAGCAGGCAGGGTGAAGAGACCCAGTACTTC. Its protein product is CASRQGEETQYF. This chain joins TRBV25-1 and TRBJ2-5, with D maybe TRBD1 (5 bases). CDR3 length: 12 residues. In germline, CDR1 is MGHDK, CDR2 SYGVNS. V was trimmed by 6 bases and J by 3 bases, leaving 8 bases between them.

With respect to this clonotype: A much larger clone is a single base away; this may be a read error. The CDR3 region has the DNA TGTGCCAGCGGGGAAGACTGCGAGCAGTACTTC. Protein product: CASGEDCEQYF. The chain carries TRBV11-2 and TRBJ2-7; D uncertain. The CDR3 is 11 amino acids. Trimming cost V 8 bases and J 6 bases, with 11 bases left between them. Germline CDR1 reads SGHAT; CDR2 reads FQNNGV.

The V call is TRBV20-1, the J call TRBJ2-1; TRBD2 aligns across 10 bases. Germline CDR1 DFQATT, CDR2 SNEGSKA (reference sequence). This CDR3 spans 15 amino acids. Trimming at V came to 2 bases and at J to 8 bases, leaving 9 bases not matched to a gene. In nucleotides, the CDR3 is TGCAGTGCTAGACCGCTAGCGGGAGTGTTCGATGAGCAGTTCTTC. Protein sequence: CSARPLAGVFDEQFF.

Of note for this clonotype: The junction departs from germline at one end; a sequencing error may be responsible. The chain employs TRBV9 and TRBJ1-1, with D possibly matching TRBD1 (6 bases). This CDR3 comprises 15 residues. CDR1 and CDR2 (germline): SGDLS, YYNGEE. CDR3 in amino acids: CASSVTYRDNTKAFF. The CDR3 nucleotides read TGTGCCAGCAGCGTAACTTACAGGGATAACACTAAAGCTTTCTTT.

The rearrangement joins TRBV20-1 to TRBJ2-2, with D perhaps matching TRBD1 (5 bases). Trimming took off 1 base at V and 4 bases at J, with 16 bases between the two ends. Germline V lookup: CDR1 DFQATT, CDR2 SNEGSKA (reference sequence). The CDR3 covers 16 residues. The CDR3 region has the DNA TGCAGTGCTAGAGGGTCCCGCAGGGCAGGCACCGGGGAGCTGTTTTTT. Translation gives CSARGSRRAGTGELFF.

This clonotype came up many times. The CDR3 nucleotides read TGTGCCAGTAGTATAGCTAGCGGGAGGGCCTACGAGCAGTACTTC. Amino acids: CASSIASGRAYEQYF. The V and J genes are TRBV19 and TRBJ2-7, with 12 bases that match TRBD2. The V and J ends lost 1 base and 2 bases, in that order; junction bases with no gene match: 0. Looked up from germline, CDR1 is LNHDA and CDR2 is SQIVND (reference sequence). This CDR3 contains 15 residues.

This clonotype was counted between two and nine times. This could be a read error, since a much larger clone is one nucleotide away. The V and J genes are TRBV11-2 and TRBJ2-3; TRBD2 is a possible D gene (5 bases). The germline CDR1 and CDR2 sequences are SGHAT and FQNNGV. The CDR3 has 16 residues. V lost 4 bases and J 4 bases, leaving 18 bases between the germline ends. This CDR3 reads CASSSRPAAEPDTQYF. The CDR3 nucleotides are TGTGCCAGCAGCTCGAGACCAGCGGCCGAGCCAGATACGCAGTATTTT.